This TCR beta chain was captured in a study of blood T cell repertoires in COVID-19. Looking at the study overall: The United States, Italy and Spain provided the acute and convalescent COVID-19 samples. In each case, the material was cDNA or gDNA derived from T cells, B-cell-depleted T cells, or PBMCs.

Original methodology: Reference gene primer amplification gave estimated nucleated cell counts. Method: immunoSEQ multiplex PCR; TCRdb's copy keeps in-frame clones and lacks some. V and J calls and clone size follow that table, whereas D and trimming were derived from the DNA. The sample records fewer than 15,000 clones, roughly 80% being singletons. The V gene's germline CDR1 is MNHEY and CDR2 SVGEGT. The CDR3 length is 15 residues. V gave up 6 bases and J gave up 4 bases; unmatched junction bases: 5. This clonotype was sampled from a human donor in a cohort sampled during active COVID-19. This sequence joins TRBV6-2 or TRBV6-3 and TRBJ2-2; 10 nucleotides align to TRBD2. Sequencing was carried out using peripheral blood. In DNA, the CDR3 is TGTGCCAGCAGATACCTAGCGGGAGTCACCGGGGAGCTGTTTTTT. It yields the protein CASRYLAGVTGELFF.